The clone carrying this T cell receptor beta chain has a count of ten or more. Its target is unknown. TCRdb reanalysed the 5' RACE reads using MiXCR and keeps one entry per CDR3 protein. The sample contains approximately 50,000 distinct CDR3 sequences, around 3.6% of which appear only once. The sample originates from a study of neurological immune-mediated disorders. This CDR3 contains 14 residues. CDR1 DFQATT and CDR2 SNEGSKA come from the germline V gene (reference sequence). V lost 3 bases, J lost 2 bases, and 2 bases stayed unmatched. General study points: According to phylogenetic grouping, one related-CDR3 cluster, a possible signature, contained the repertoires of 18 of 34 multiple sclerosis patients.

Input material: PBMCs. The V call is TRBV20-1, the J call TRBJ2-1, with 9 bases identical to TRBD2. The sequence was collected from a man younger than 45 with multiple sclerosis. The CDR3 protein is CSASASGAYNEQFF. The CDR3 nucleotides read TGCAGTGCTAGCGCTAGCGGGGCCTACAATGAGCAGTTCTTC.